This T cell receptor (beta chain) was retrieved from a study of T-cell reconstitution after alpha-beta-depleted transplantation in children. Broader study findings: Once a year had passed after transplant, T-cell counts and diversity came mostly from newly produced T cells. Reportedly, roughly two months post-transplant, alpha-beta T cells arose from several hundred expanded graft clones. There were some patients whose high TCRbeta diversity at day 60 came from surviving recipient T cells and thymic progenitors.

This clonotype was counted many times. Its antigen remains unknown. V gave up 3 bases and J gave up 0 bases, with 13 bases separating them. The CDR3 has 16 amino acids. Unique molecular identifiers were used in preparing the TCRbeta library. One entry per CDR3 protein, called by TCRdb with MiXCR from the PCR reads. Among around 800,000 distinct CDR3 sequences, about 15% were seen once, and the ten largest hold about 5%. The source material was PBMCs, mostly from graft donor cells, sampled 360 days after TCRalphabeta/CD19-depleted stem cell transplant. The chain carries TRBV12-3 or TRBV12-4 and TRBJ2-3, with unresolved D. This receptor was taken from a male patient younger than 18 who had a stem cell transplant for acute lymphoblastic leukemia, so the T cells may come from the graft donor. CDR3 DNA: TGTGCCAGCAGTTTGGGTAGAGGACCCAGCACAGATACGCAGTATTTT. It codes for CASSLGRGPSTDTQYF.